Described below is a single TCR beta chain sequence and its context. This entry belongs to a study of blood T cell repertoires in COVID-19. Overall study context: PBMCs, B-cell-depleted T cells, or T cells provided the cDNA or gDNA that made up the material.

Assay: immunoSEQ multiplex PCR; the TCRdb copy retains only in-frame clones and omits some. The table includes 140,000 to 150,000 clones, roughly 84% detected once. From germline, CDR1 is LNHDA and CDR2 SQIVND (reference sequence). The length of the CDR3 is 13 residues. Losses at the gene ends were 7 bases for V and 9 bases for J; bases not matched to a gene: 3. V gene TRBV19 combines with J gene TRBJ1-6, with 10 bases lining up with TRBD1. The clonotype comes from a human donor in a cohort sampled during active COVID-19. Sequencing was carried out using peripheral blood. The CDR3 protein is CASTGQGISPLHF. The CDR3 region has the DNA TGTGCCAGTACGGGACAGGGGATTTCACCCCTCCACTTT. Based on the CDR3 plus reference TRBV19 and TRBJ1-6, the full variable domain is DGGITQSPKYLFRKEGQNVTLSCEQNLNHDAMYWYRQDPGQGLRLIYYSQIVNDFQKGDIAEGYSVSREKKESFPLTVTSAQKNPTAFYLCASTGQGISPLHFGNGTRLTVT.